The text below deals with one TCR beta chain. Its antigen is still unknown. TCRdb's table, derived via immunoSEQ multiplex PCR, lists solely in-frame clones and lacks some. The sample lists roughly 700,000 clones; around 92% were seen once. The sample originates from a study of Ad26.COV2.S vaccination and SARS-CoV-2 variants. Looking at the study overall: COV1001, an Ad26.COV2.S trial, supplied this vaccine-arm donor. Broader study findings: Reportedly, after vaccination the spike-specific CD8+ and CD4+ T cell responses displayed substantial breadth. Overall T cell responses may have been underestimated by the analyses of TCR breadth and depth.

J gave up 1 base and V 4 bases, and 0 bases lay outside the gene matches. Looked up from germline, CDR1 is LGHDT and CDR2 is YNNKEL (reference sequence). This CDR3 spans 13 amino acids. The treatment: some 20 received Ad26.COV2.S at low or high dose, single or two shots; several received placebo; per-sample allocation not given. Collection of samples fell on day 63 after the first vaccine or placebo injection. The specimen was peripheral blood, collected in a trial of Ad26.COV2.S vaccine versus placebo. The clonotype was recovered from a person between 18 and 59 years old who received the Ad26.COV2.S COVID-19 vaccine or a placebo. The chain combines TRBV3-1 (or the pseudogene TRBV3-2) with TRBJ2-5, with 7 bases fitting TRBD1. The CDR3 sequence: CASSRDSQETQYF. CDR3 DNA: TGTGCCAGCAGCCGGGACAGCCAAGAGACCCAGTACTTC.